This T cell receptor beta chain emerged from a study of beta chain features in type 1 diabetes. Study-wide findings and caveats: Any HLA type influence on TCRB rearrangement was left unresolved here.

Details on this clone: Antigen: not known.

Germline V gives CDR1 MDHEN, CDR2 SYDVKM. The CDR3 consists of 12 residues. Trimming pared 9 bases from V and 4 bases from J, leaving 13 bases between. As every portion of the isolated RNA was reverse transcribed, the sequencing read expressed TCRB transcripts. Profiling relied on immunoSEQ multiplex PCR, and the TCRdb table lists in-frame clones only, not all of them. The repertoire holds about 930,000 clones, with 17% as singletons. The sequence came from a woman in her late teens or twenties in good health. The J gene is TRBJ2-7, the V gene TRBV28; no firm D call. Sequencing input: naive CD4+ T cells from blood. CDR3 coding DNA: TGTGCCAGTAGGCCTGCTGGGTACGAGCAGTACTTC. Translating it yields CASRPAGYEQYF.